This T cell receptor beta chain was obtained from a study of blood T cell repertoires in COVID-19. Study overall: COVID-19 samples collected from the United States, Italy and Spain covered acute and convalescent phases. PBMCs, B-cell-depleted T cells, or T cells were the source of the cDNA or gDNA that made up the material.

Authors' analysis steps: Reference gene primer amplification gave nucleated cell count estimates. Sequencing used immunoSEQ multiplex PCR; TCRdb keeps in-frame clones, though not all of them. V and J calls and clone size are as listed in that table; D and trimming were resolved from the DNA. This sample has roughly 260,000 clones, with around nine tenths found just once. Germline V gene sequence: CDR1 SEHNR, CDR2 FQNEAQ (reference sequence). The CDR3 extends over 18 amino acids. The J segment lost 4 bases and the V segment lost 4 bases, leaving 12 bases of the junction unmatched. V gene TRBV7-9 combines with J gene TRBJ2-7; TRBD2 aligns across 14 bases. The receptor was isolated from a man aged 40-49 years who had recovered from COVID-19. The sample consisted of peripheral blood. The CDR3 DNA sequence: TGTGCCAGCAGCTCTGACAGGGTCAGGACTAGCGGGAGGTACGAGCAGTACTTC. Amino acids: CASSSDRVRTSGRYEQYF.